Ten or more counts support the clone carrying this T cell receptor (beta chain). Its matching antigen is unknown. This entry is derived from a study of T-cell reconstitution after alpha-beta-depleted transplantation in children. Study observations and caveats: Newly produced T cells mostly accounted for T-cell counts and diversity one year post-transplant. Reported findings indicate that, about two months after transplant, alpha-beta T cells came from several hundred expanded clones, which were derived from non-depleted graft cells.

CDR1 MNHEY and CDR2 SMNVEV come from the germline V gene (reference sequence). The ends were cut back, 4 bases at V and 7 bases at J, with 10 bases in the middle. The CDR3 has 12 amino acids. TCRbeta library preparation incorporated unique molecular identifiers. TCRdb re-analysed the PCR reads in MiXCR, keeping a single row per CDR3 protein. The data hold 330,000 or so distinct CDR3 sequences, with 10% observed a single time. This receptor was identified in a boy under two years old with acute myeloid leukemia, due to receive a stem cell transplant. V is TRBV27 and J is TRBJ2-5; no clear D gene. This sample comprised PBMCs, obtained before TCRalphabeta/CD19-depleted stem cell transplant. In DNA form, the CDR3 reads TGTGCCAGCAGTTCCGATATTGTGACCCAGTACTTC. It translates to CASSSDIVTQYF.